These 9 T cell receptor beta chains came from one sample sequenced in a study of T cells after somatic rescue of genetic block. Sequenced by immunoSEQ multiplex PCR; TCRdb stores in-frame clones only, minus some. The repertoire holds some 14,000 clones, with 70% as singletons. Source material: peripheral blood mononuclear cells (PBMCs). The receptor source for this set is a man younger than 35.

The chain links TRBV5-1 to TRBJ1-1; D perhaps matches TRBD1 (5 bases). V was trimmed by 2 bases and J by 5 bases, leaving 10 bases between them. Germline assignment: CDR1 SGHRS and CDR2 YFSETQ. The CDR3 runs to 13 residues. The CDR3 loop is CASSFPGRTEAFF. CDR3 sequence (DNA): TGCGCCAGCAGCTTTCCAGGGAGGACTGAAGCTTTCTTT.

This clone showed up just a few times. This chain connects TRBV7-9 to TRBJ2-7; the D is unclear. CDR3 length: 14 amino acids. Trimming removed 5 bases at V and 4 bases at J, with 15 bases between. Germline assignment: CDR1 SEHNR and CDR2 FQNEAQ (reference sequence). The CDR3 nucleotides are TGTGCCAGCAGCCCCGTGATATCCACATACGAGCAGTACTTC. The encoded protein is CASSPVISTYEQYF.

The V and J genes are TRBV18 and TRBJ2-1; D ambiguous. The CDR3 has 12 residues. Looked up from germline, CDR1 is KGHSH and CDR2 is LQKENI. Trimming pared 2 bases from V and 10 bases from J, leaving 9 bases between. The CDR3 DNA reads TGTGCCAGCTCACCATTGGGTAACGAGCAGTTCTTC. This codes for CASSPLGNEQFF.

This chain links TRBV29-1 with TRBJ1-5, with D uncertain. Germline assignment: CDR1 SQVTM and CDR2 ANQGSEA. The germline V and J ends were trimmed by 4 bases and 4 bases, with 8 bases remaining between them. The CDR3 covers 12 residues. The CDR3 DNA reads TGCAGCGTTGGAGTGCAGAATCAGCCCCAGCATTTT. Encoded protein: CSVGVQNQPQHF.

The gene calls are TRBV5-5 and TRBJ1-1; TRBD1 matches at 8 bases. V shed 4 bases, J shed 2 bases, and the junction held 4 bases outside the gene matches. Germline loops: CDR1 SGHKS, CDR2 YYEKEE (reference sequence). The CDR3 totals 14 residues. DNA for the CDR3: TGTGCCAGCAGCGCCCAGGGGGCAAACACTGAAGCTTTCTTT. Translating it yields CASSAQGANTEAFF.

The J gene is TRBJ2-1, the V gene TRBV11-3, with 10 bases identical to TRBD2. This CDR3 is built from 16 residues. V was pared by 5 bases and J by 8 bases, with 12 bases of the junction left unmatched. Germline lookup yields CDR1 SGHNT and CDR2 YENEEA. CDR3 nucleotides: TGTGCCAGCAGCCCCCGATTTACTAGCGGGATTGATGAGCAGTTCTTC. Translation gives CASSPRFTSGIDEQFF. Full variable domain (missing parts from reference TRBV11-3 and TRBJ2-1): EAGVVQSPRYKIIEKKQPVAFWCNPISGHNTLYWYLQNLGQGPELLIRYENEEAVDDSQLPKDRFSAERLKGVDSTLKIQPAELGDSAVYLCASSPRFTSGIDEQFFGPGTRLTVL.

The V and J genes are TRBV6-4 and TRBJ2-1, with D unclear. Trimming shortened V by 6 bases and J by 4 bases, and 10 bases separated the two germline ends. Germline V gene lookup returns CDR1 MRHNA and CDR2 SNTAGT. The CDR3 consists of 13 residues. The CDR3 here is CASSEEEYNEQFF. CDR3 nucleotides: TGTGCCAGCAGCGAAGAAGAGTACAATGAGCAGTTCTTC.

This clone has just a few counts. V gene TRBV27 combines with J gene TRBJ2-1; TRBD1 aligns across 9 bases. The CDR3 extends over 19 amino acids. The germline gives CDR1 MNHEY, CDR2 SMNVEV (reference sequence). Unmatched junction bases numbered 16, after V lost 5 bases and J lost 2 bases. This chain's CDR3 is CASSVRGTGTAGTYNEQFF. The CDR3 nucleotides read TGTGCCAGCAGTGTCCGCGGGACAGGGACGGCGGGGACCTACAATGAGCAGTTCTTC.

CDR3 coding DNA: TGTGCCAGCAGTTCATTCGACGGGCACTCTGGAAACACCATATATTTT. It codes for CASSSFDGHSGNTIYF. The rearrangement joins TRBV28 to TRBJ1-3; D gene ambiguous. V was clipped by 4 bases and J by 0 bases, with 13 bases between them. Germline V gives CDR1 MDHEN, CDR2 SYDVKM. CDR3 length equals 16 residues.